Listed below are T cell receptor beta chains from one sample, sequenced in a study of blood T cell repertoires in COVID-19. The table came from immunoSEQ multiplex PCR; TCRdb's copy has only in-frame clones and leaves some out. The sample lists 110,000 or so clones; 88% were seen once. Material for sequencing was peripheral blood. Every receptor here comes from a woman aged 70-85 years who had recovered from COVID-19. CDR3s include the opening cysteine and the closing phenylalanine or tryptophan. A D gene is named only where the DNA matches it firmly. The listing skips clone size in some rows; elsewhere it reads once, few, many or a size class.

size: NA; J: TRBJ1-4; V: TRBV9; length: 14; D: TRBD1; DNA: TGTGCCAGCAGCGTAGGGGACAGGGGGGTAAAACTGTTTTTT; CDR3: CASSVGDRGVKLFF
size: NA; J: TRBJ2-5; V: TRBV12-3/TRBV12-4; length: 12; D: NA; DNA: TGTGCCAGCAGTTCTCGGGGTGGGACCCAGTACTTC; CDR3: CASSSRGGTQYF
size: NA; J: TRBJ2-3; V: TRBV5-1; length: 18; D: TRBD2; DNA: TGCGCCAGCAGCTCCGTAGGGACTAGCGGGGGATACACAGATACGCAGTATTTT; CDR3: CASSSVGTSGGYTDTQYF
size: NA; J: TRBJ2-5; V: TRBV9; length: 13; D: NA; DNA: TGTGCCAGCAGCGACCGGGGGAGTGGGACCCAGTACTTC; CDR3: CASSDRGSGTQYF
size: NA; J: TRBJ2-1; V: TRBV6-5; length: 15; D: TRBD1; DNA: TGTGCCAGCAGCCTAGGGACAGGGCGAGGGAATGAGCAGTTCTTC; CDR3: CASSLGTGRGNEQFF
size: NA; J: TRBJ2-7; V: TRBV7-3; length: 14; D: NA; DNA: TGTGCCAGCAGCCGGGGGGCGGAGTCCTACGAGCAGTACTTC; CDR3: CASSRGAESYEQYF
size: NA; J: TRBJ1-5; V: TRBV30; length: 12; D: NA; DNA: TGTGCCTGGAGTTTGTCGGGTCAGCCCCAGCATTTT; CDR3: CAWSLSGQPQHF
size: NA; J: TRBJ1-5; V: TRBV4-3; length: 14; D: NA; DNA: TGCGCCAGCAGCCAAGATGCGGGGAATCAGCCCCAGCATTTT; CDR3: CASSQDAGNQPQHF
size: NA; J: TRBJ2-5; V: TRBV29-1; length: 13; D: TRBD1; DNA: TGCAGCGTTGCCCGACAGGGGAAGGAGACCCAGTACTTC; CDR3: CSVARQGKETQYF
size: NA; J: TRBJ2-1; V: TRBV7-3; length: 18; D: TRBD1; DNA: TGTGCCAGCAGCTTATTCGCCGACAGGGGACGGACCTACAATGAGCAGTTCTTC; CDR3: CASSLFADRGRTYNEQFF
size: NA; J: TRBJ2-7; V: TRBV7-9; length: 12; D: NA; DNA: TGTGCCAGCAGCTACTCGAGCTACGAGCAGTACTTC; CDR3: CASSYSSYEQYF
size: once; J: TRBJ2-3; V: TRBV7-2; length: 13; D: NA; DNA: TGTGCCAGCAGCCAGGACAGTACAGATACGCAGTATTTT; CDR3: CASSQDSTDTQYF
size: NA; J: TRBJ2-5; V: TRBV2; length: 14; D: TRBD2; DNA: TGTGCCAGCAGTGGTGGGCGGGGGGCGGAGACCCAGTACTTC; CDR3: CASSGGRGAETQYF
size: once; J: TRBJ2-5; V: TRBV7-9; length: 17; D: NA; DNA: TGTGCCAGCAGCTTAATGGGTATTGCGGGGGCCGGGGAGACCCAGTACTTC; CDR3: CASSLMGIAGAGETQYF
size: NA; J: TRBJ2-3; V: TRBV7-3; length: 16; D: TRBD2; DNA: TGTGCCAGCAGCACGTCGGCCGGGACTAGCAGAGATACGCAGTATTTT; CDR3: CASSTSAGTSRDTQYF
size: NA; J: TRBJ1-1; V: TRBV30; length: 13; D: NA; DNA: TGTGCCTGGATCGGACAGTTGAACACTGAAGCTTTCTTT; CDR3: CAWIGQLNTEAFF
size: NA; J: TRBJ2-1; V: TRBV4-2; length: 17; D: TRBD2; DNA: TGTGCCAGCAGCCACAAACTAGCGGGAGGGTCTACCAATGAGCAGTTCTTC; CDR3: CASSHKLAGGSTNEQFF
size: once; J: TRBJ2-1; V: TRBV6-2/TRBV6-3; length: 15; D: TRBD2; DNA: TGTGCCAGCAGCTCAGGGCTAGCGGGGTACAATGAGCAGTTCTTC; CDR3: CASSSGLAGYNEQFF
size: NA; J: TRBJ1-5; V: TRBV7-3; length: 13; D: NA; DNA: TGTGCCAGCAGCCCAGAAAAGAATCAGCCCCAGCATTTT; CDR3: CASSPEKNQPQHF
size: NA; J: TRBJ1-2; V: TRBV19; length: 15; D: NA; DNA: TGTGCCAGTAGTATAGGCACAGGGAATTTGTATGGCTACACCTTC; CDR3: CASSIGTGNLYGYTF
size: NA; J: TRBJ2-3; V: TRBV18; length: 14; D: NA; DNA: TGTGCCAGCTCATCTTACGGGAGCACAGATACGCAGTATTTT; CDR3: CASSSYGSTDTQYF
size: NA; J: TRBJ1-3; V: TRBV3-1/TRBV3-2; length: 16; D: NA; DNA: TGTGCCAGCGCCTTAACCCAATCTTATAGTGGAAACACCATATATTTT; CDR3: CASALTQSYSGNTIYF
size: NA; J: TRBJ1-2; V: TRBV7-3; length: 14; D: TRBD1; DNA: TGTGCCAGCAGCCAGGGGGCGCGGGGCGATGGCTACACCTTC; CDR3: CASSQGARGDGYTF
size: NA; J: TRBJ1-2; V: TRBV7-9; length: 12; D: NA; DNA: TGTGCCAGCAGCTTGAAGGGGTATGGCTACACCTTC; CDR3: CASSLKGYGYTF
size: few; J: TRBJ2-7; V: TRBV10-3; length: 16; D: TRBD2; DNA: TGTGCCATCAGTGAGTGGCCTAGCGGGAGGGCCTCCGAGCAGTACTTC; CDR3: CAISEWPSGRASEQYF
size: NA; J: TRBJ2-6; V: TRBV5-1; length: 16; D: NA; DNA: TGCGCCAGCAGCTTCCTCCCCGGGGTGGGGGCCAACGTCCTGACTTTC; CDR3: CASSFLPGVGANVLTF
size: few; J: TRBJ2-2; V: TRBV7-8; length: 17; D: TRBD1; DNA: TGTGCCAGCAGCTCGCGGGACAGGGGGCTTTCGGGCGGGGAGCTGTTTTTT; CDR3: CASSSRDRGLSGGELFF
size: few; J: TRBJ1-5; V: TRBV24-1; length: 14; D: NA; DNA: TGTGCCACCAGTGATTTGTACAGAGATCAGCCCCAGCATTTT; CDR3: CATSDLYRDQPQHF
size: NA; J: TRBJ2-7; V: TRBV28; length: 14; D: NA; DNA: TGTGCCAGCAGCGCGGTCCCCGGCTCCTACGAGCAGTACTTC; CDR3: CASSAVPGSYEQYF
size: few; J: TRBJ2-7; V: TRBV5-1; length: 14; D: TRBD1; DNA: TGCGCCAGCAGCTTGGACAGGGGTATGGACGAGCAGTACTTC; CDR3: CASSLDRGMDEQYF
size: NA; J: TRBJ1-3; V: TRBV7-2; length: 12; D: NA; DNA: TGTGCCAGCAGCCCCCCAGGAAACACCATATATTTT; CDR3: CASSPPGNTIYF
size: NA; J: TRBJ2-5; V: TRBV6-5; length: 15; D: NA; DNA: TGTGCCAGCAGCGATCCCAGGAGGGGCCAGGAGACCCAGTACTTC; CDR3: CASSDPRRGQETQYF
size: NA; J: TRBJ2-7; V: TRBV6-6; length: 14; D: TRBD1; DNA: TGTGCCAGCACCCACAGGGACAGGGCGGGAGAGCAGTACTTC; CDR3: CASTHRDRAGEQYF
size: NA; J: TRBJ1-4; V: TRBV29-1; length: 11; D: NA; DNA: TGCAGCGTTGTGCGGGAAGAAAAACTGTTTTTT; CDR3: CSVVREEKLFF
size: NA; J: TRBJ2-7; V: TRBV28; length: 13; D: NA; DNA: TGTGCCAGCGGTCCGGGGAGCTCCTACGAGCAGTACTTC; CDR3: CASGPGSSYEQYF
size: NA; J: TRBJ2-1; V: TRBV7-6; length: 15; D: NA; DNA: TGTGCCAGCAGCTTAGGGATTCTAGCCGGAAATGAGCAGTTCTTC; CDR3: CASSLGILAGNEQFF
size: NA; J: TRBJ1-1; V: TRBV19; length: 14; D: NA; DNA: TGTGCCAGTAGTACGGTCCTCCGGGGCACTGAAGCTTTCTTT; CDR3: CASSTVLRGTEAFF
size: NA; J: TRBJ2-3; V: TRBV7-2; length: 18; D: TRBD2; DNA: TGTGCCAGCAGCTTGAAAGTTACTAGCGGGGTGAGCACAGATACGCAGTATTTT; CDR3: CASSLKVTSGVSTDTQYF
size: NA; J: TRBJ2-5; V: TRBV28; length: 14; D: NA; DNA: TGTGCCAGCAATGGGGGCGGGGGCGCGGAGACCCAGTACTTC; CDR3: CASNGGGGAETQYF
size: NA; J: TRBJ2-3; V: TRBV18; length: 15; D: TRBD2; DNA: TGTGCCAGCTCACCAGGAGCGGGGGATGCAGATACGCAGTATTTT; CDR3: CASSPGAGDADTQYF
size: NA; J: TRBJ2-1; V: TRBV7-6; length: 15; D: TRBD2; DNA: TGTGCCAGCGGGCCCAGCGGGAGGCCCTGGAATGAGCAGTTCTTC; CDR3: CASGPSGRPWNEQFF